The next 23 T cell receptor beta chains were all read from a single sample in a study of CD8+ T cells in alopecia areata. Sequencing relied on a cDNA template that was reverse transcribed from extracted RNA. Repertoires were generated with immunoSEQ multiplex PCR, while TCRdb's copy carries only in-frame clones and drops some. This repertoire shows about 180,000 clones, roughly 60% found once; its top ten account for 1.5% to 2%. The sequencing here drew on CD4+ T cells sorted from blood, taken at week 0. The receptor set was obtained from a human donor with alopecia areata.

Only a few counts were recorded for this clone. The V and J genes are TRBV5-1 and TRBJ2-5; D is possibly TRBD2 (6 bases). V lost 4 bases and J lost 7, with 14 bases in between. Per the germline V gene, CDR1 is SGHRS and CDR2 is YFSETQ. This CDR3 has 13 amino acids. CDR3 amino acids: CASSPGLEGTQYF. In DNA, the CDR3 is TGCGCCAGCAGCCCGGGACTGGAAGGGACCCAGTACTTC.

The V and J genes are TRBV29-1 and TRBJ2-6; 8 bases line up with TRBD1. This CDR3 spans 18 amino acids. The V gene end was trimmed by 7 bases and the J gene end by 0 bases; junction bases not matched to a gene: 14. CDR1 is SQVTM and CDR2 is ANQGSEA in the germline V gene. The CDR3 protein is CSAGGLTGAGSGANVLTF. CDR3 nucleotide sequence: TGCAGCGCTGGGGGACTGACAGGGGCAGGCTCTGGGGCCAACGTCCTGACTTTC.

The chain joins TRBV5-1 to TRBJ2-3, with 7 bases lining up with TRBD2. The CDR3 has 16 amino acids. The ends lost 4 bases at V and 2 bases at J; junction bases unmatched: 10. The germline V gene encodes CDR1 SGHRS and CDR2 YFSETQ. CDR3: CASSLKREPPTDTQYF. CDR3 nucleotide sequence: TGCGCCAGCAGCCTAAAGCGGGAACCCCCCACAGATACGCAGTATTTT.

The CDR3 nucleotides are TGCGCCAGCAGCCAAGTAGGAACAGGGGATGAAAAACTGTTTTTT. Its protein product is CASSQVGTGDEKLFF. V gene TRBV4-1 combines with J gene TRBJ1-4; 7 bases are shared with TRBD1. Per the germline V gene, CDR1 is MGHRA and CDR2 is YSYEKL. This CDR3 has 15 amino acids. Trimming cost V 1 base and J 6 bases; bases outside gene matches: 5.

This chain connects TRBV29-1 to TRBJ1-2; D remains unclear. V lost 5 bases, J lost 2 bases, and 12 bases lay in between. Germline CDR1 SQVTM, CDR2 ANQGSEA. The CDR3 is 13 residues long. The CDR3 DNA sequence: TGCAGCGTTTCGGGCAGACTAAACTATGGCTACACCTTC. This encodes CSVSGRLNYGYTF.

The chain's CDR3 is CASSFRAGANTGELFF. CDR3 nucleotides: TGCGCCAGCAGCTTTCGAGCGGGGGCGAACACCGGGGAGCTGTTTTTT. The chain joins TRBV5-1 to TRBJ2-2, with 8 bases matching TRBD2. Germline lookup yields CDR1 SGHRS and CDR2 YFSETQ. V was clipped by 2 bases and J by 0 bases; unmatched bases: 3. The CDR3 length is 16 residues.

This clone has just a few counts. The rearrangement joins TRBV18 to TRBJ2-3; D is ambiguous. The CDR3 loop spans 11 amino acids. CDR1 and CDR2 from the germline V gene are KGHSH and LQKENI. Trimming cost V 6 bases and J 6 bases, with 7 bases left between them. In nucleotides, the CDR3 is TGTGCCAGCTCGACGAGGGATACGCAGTATTTT. As protein: CASSTRDTQYF.

The V and J genes are TRBV5-1 and TRBJ1-2; D remains unclear. The V gene lost 2 bases and the J gene lost 2 bases, with 10 bases spanning the gap. Germline CDR1 and CDR2: SGHRS and YFSETQ. The CDR3 is made up of 14 amino acids. The CDR3 DNA reads as TGCGCCAGCAGCTTAACGACGGTAAACTATGGCTACACCTTC. Its protein product is CASSLTTVNYGYTF.

The V gene is TRBV7-7, the J gene TRBJ2-7; 10 nucleotides align to TRBD1. CDR1 SSHAT and CDR2 FNYEAQ come from the germline V gene (reference sequence). V gave up 4 bases and J gave up 2 bases; unmatched junction bases: 2. This CDR3 spans 14 amino acids. The CDR3 protein is CASSSGTGAYEQYF. The CDR3 DNA reads as TGTGCCAGCAGCTCCGGGACAGGGGCCTACGAGCAGTACTTC.

The chain employs TRBV6-5 and TRBJ2-2; a weak D match, TRBD1 (5 bases). This CDR3 has 15 residues. V gave up 4 bases and J gave up 3 bases, with 12 bases separating them. The V gene's germline CDR1 is MNHEY and CDR2 SVGAGI. This chain's CDR3 is CASSFQGAYTGELFF. CDR3 DNA sequence: TGTGCCAGCAGTTTTCAAGGGGCATACACCGGGGAGCTGTTTTTT.

This chain joins TRBV6-1 and TRBJ2-3; 12 bases match TRBD2. Germline CDR1 reads MNHNS; CDR2 reads SASEGT. V lost 11 bases, J lost 6 bases, and 6 bases stayed unmatched. The CDR3 is 13 amino acids. The CDR3 nucleotides are TGTGCCGGAACTAGCGGGGGGTGGGATACGCAGTATTTT. Protein: CAGTSGGWDTQYF.

This CDR3 reads CASSLSGGEQFF. Here the CDR3 DNA reads TGTGCCAGCAGCTTAAGTGGGGGAGAGCAGTTCTTC. V is TRBV7-3 and J is TRBJ2-1; D is tentatively TRBD1 or TRBD2 (5 bases each). Per germline, CDR1 SGHTA and CDR2 FQGTGA. Trimming removed 1 base from V and 10 bases from J, with 8 bases in between. This CDR3 region has 12 residues.

The chain has TRBV25-1 and TRBJ2-3, with 8 bases matching TRBD2. V lost 6 bases to trimming and J lost 9 bases; unmatched junction nucleotides: 14. Germline lookup yields CDR1 MGHDK and CDR2 SYGVNS. There are 15 residues in the CDR3. CDR3 sequence: CASRPKTVAGLTQYF. Here the CDR3 DNA reads TGTGCCAGCAGACCCAAAACGGTAGCGGGGCTGACGCAGTATTTT.

This clone has more than one count but fewer than ten. The sample contains more than one DNA sequence encoding this CDR3. The chain carries TRBV29-1 and TRBJ1-1; D is uncertain. V was cut by 4 bases and J by 2 bases, with 11 bases left in between. Looked up from germline, CDR1 is SQVTM and CDR2 is ANQGSEA. The CDR3 contains 13 residues. The CDR3 DNA is TGCAGCGTTGTCTCAGGAGGAAACACTGAAGCTTTCTTT. Amino acids: CSVVSGGNTEAFF.

The chain joins TRBV5-1 to TRBJ2-1; 7 bases line up with TRBD1. V trimming: 2 bases; J trimming: 8 bases; junction bases outside the gene matches: 7. The CDR3 is 14 residues long. Germline V lookup: CDR1 SGHRS, CDR2 YFSETQ. In DNA form, the CDR3 reads TGCGCCAGCAGCTTAACAGGGGTGGGCCATGAGCAGTTCTTC. Its protein is CASSLTGVGHEQFF. Using reference TRBV5-1 and TRBJ2-1 for the parts outside the CDR3, the full variable domain is KAGVTQTPRYLIKTRGQQVTLSCSPISGHRSVSWYQQTPGQGLQFLFEYFSETQRNKGNFPGRFSGRQFSNSRSEMNVSTLELGDSALYLCASSLTGVGHEQFFGPGTRLTVL.

This clone came up a few times. The chain joins TRBV30 to TRBJ2-3; D not certain. V was cut by 1 base and J by 4 bases, with 6 bases left in between. The CDR3 runs 12 residues. CDR1 and CDR2 (germline): GTSNPN, SVGIG (reference sequence). The CDR3 coding sequence is TGTGCCTGGAGTGGGGTGGCAGATACGCAGTATTTT. Its translation is CAWSGVADTQYF.

The chain combines TRBV30 with TRBJ1-1; no firm D call. Trimming left V 3 bases short and J 1 base short, with 9 bases between. The germline gives CDR1 GTSNPN, CDR2 SVGIG (reference sequence). The CDR3 contains 13 residues. The CDR3 is CAWRPRQNTEAFF. The CDR3 region has the DNA TGTGCCTGGAGACCAAGACAGAACACTGAAGCTTTCTTT.

CDR3 sequence reads: CASSGLAGTGELFF. CDR3 in DNA: TGTGCCAGCAGCGGACTAGCGGGGACCGGGGAGCTGTTTTTT. The chain combines TRBV9 with TRBJ2-2; TRBD2 matches 11 bases. V shed 3 bases, J shed 5 bases, and the junction held 0 bases outside the gene matches. The CDR3 spans 14 residues. Germline CDR1 reads SGDLS; CDR2 reads YYNGEE.

This sequence joins TRBV30 and TRBJ2-1, with 7 bases lining up with TRBD2. The J segment lost 5 bases and the V segment lost 6 bases, leaving 13 bases of the junction unmatched. The germline V gene encodes CDR1 GTSNPN and CDR2 SVGIG (reference sequence). CDR3 length: 15 amino acids. CDR3 sequence reads: CACAKPGLPHNEQFF. The CDR3 DNA reads as TGTGCCTGCGCCAAACCGGGACTACCGCACAATGAGCAGTTCTTC.

The chain has TRBV6-5 and TRBJ2-7, with D possibly TRBD1 on 7 matching bases. The CDR3 totals 14 residues. Germline assignment: CDR1 MNHEY and CDR2 SVGAGI. V was clipped by 10 bases and J by 4 bases, with 20 bases between them. The CDR3 bases are TGTGCCACCTCTCGGACAGGACTACAGTACGAGCAGTACTTC. Its protein is CATSRTGLQYEQYF.

The chain combines TRBV11-3 with TRBJ2-1; 8 bases fit TRBD1. The CDR3 has 14 amino acids. CDR1 is SGHNT and CDR2 is YENEEA in the germline V gene. V trimming: 8 bases; J trimming: 4 bases; junction bases outside the gene matches: 7. The DNA of the CDR3 is TGTGCCAGCTCTTCTGGACAGGGATACAATGAGCAGTTCTTC. Residues: CASSSGQGYNEQFF. The variable domain in full, completed from reference TRBV11-3 and TRBJ2-1, reads EAGVVQSPRYKIIEKKQPVAFWCNPISGHNTLYWYLQNLGQGPELLIRYENEEAVDDSQLPKDRFSAERLKGVDSTLKIQPAELGDSAVYLCASSSGQGYNEQFFGPGTRLTVL.

This clone was recorded a few times. The rearrangement links TRBV29-1 to TRBJ2-3; D is possibly TRBD1 (6 bases). V was pared by 4 bases and J by 7 bases, with 12 bases between. The CDR3 has 12 residues. Germline CDR1 is SQVTM and CDR2 is ANQGSEA. The CDR3 DNA is TGCAGCGTTGGACAGGCGCAACATACGCAGTATTTT. Protein: CSVGQAQHTQYF.

The chain carries TRBV19 and TRBJ2-1; D not certain. Germline-derived CDR1 and CDR2 are LNHDA and SQIVND (reference sequence). With 3 bases removed from V and 8 bases from J, the gap between germline ends came to 14 bases. This CDR3 comprises 14 residues. CDR3: CASSMLAAGHEQFF. In DNA, the CDR3 is TGTGCCAGTAGTATGTTGGCCGCCGGGCATGAGCAGTTCTTC.